This record covers a single T cell receptor beta chain. This sample is part of a study of CD8 T cells in Susac syndrome. RNA, at about 0.45 to 1 ug, was reverse transcribed with random hexamers. It was immunoSEQ multiplex PCR that amplified TCR beta CDR3 across 54 Vbeta and 13 Jbeta. TCRdb independently ran MiXCR on the immunoSEQ multiplex PCR reads; one entry per CDR3 protein. The table includes approximately 140,000 distinct CDR3 sequences, about 94% detected once. Through negative isolation, CD4+ and CD8+ T cells were obtained, while TEMRA cells were enriched using FACS. Germline V gene lookup returns CDR1 LGHNA and CDR2 YSLEER. V lost 0 bases and J 7 bases, leaving 13 bases between the germline ends. The CDR3 loop spans 14 amino acids.

The chain employs TRBV4-3 and TRBJ2-7, with D possibly matching TRBD2 (5 bases). This receptor was identified in a human donor in good health. The source material was CD8+ T cells from PBMCs. The CDR3: CASSQDSKRGEQYF. CDR3 bases: TGCGCCAGCAGCCAAGATTCTAAGCGAGGGGAGCAGTACTTC.